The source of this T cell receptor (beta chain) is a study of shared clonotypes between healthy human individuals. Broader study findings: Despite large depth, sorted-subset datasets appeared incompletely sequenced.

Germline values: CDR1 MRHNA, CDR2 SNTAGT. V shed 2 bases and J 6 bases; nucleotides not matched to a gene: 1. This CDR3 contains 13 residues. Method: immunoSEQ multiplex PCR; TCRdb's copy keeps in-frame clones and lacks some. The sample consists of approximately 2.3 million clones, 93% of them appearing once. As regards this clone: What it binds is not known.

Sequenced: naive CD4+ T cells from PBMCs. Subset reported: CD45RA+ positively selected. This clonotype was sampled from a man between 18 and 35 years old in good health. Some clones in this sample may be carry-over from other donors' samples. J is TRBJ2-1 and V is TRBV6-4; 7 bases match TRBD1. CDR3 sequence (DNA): TGTGCCAGCAGTGACGGGACAGTCAATGAGCAGTTCTTC. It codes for CASSDGTVNEQFF.